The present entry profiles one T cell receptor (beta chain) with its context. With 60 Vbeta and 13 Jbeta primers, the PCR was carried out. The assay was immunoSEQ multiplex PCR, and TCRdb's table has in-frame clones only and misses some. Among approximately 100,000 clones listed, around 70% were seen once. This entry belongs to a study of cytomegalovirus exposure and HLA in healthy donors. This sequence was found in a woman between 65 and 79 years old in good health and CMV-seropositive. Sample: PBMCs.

CDR3 nucleotide sequence: TGCGCCAGCAGCCCAGGGGGATTCGACAATCAGCCCCAGCATTTT. Residues: CASSPGGFDNQPQHF. The chain combines TRBV5-1 with TRBJ1-5; 7 bases align to TRBD1. This CDR3 has 15 amino acids. The V segment lost 4 bases and the J segment 3 bases; nucleotides outside the gene matches: 7. CDR1 and CDR2 (germline): SGHRS, YFSETQ.